The table lists the clone carrying this T cell receptor (beta chain) with a few counts. Its antigen is not identified. In germline, CDR1 is SEHNR, CDR2 FQNEAQ (reference sequence). CDR3 length: 14 amino acids. The ends were cut back, 6 bases at V and 0 bases at J, with 8 bases in the middle. The investigators reverse transcribed all of the isolated RNA, so they sequenced expressed TCRB transcripts. Profiling relied on immunoSEQ multiplex PCR, and the TCRdb table lists in-frame clones only, not all of them. The sample includes some 640,000 clones, 11% to 15% of them seen just once. This entry belongs to a study of beta chain features in type 1 diabetes. Across the study: There were approximately 100,000,000 sorted cells examined across all samples.

Whole-study findings and limits: Moderate but significant shortening of TCRB CDR3s was recorded in all four CD4+ subsets from Type 1 diabetes patients. Naive, central memory and Treg TCRB repertoires seemed to resemble each other more closely in patients than they did in healthy donors.

The rearrangement uses TRBV7-9 and TRBJ2-2, with TRBD1 as a possible D gene (6 bases). What was sequenced was naive CD4+ T cells from blood. This TCR derives from a young man with type 1 diabetes. CDR3 protein: CASRRTANTGELFF. CDR3 coding DNA: TGTGCCAGCAGAAGGACAGCGAACACCGGGGAGCTGTTTTTT.